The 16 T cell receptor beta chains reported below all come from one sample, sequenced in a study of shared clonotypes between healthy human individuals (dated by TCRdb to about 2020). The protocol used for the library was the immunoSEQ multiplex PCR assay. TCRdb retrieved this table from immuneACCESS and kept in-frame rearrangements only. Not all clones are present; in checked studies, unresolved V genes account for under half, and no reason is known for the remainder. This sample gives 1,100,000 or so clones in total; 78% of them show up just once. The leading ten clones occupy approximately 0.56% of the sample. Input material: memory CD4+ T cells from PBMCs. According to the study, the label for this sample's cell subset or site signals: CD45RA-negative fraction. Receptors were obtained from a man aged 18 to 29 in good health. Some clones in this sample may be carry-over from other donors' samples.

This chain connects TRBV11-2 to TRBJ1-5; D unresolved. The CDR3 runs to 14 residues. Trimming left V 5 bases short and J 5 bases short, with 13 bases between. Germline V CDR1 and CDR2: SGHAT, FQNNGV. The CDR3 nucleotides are TGTGCCAGCAGCCCCTTCGGCGGAGATCAGCCCCAGCATTTT. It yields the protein CASSPFGGDQPQHF.

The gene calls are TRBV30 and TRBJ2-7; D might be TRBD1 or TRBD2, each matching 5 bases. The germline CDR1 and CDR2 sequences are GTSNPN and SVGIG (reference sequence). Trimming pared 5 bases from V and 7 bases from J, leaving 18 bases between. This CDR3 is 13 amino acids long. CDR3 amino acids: CAWQSNQWGEQYF. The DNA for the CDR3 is TGTGCCTGGCAGTCGAACCAGTGGGGGGAGCAGTACTTC. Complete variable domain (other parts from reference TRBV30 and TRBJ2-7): SQTIHQWPATLVQPVGSPLSLECTVEGTSNPNLYWYRQAAGRGLQLLFYSVGIGQISSEVPQNLSASRPQDRQFILSSKKLLLSDSGFYLCAWQSNQWGEQYFGPGTRLTVT.

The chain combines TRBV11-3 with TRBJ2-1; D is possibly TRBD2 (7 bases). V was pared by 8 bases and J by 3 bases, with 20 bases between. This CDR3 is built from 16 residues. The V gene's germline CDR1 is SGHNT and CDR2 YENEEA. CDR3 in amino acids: CASPGGRALLYNEQFF. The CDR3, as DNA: TGTGCCAGCCCCGGGGGGCGGGCCCTCCTCTACAATGAGCAGTTCTTC.

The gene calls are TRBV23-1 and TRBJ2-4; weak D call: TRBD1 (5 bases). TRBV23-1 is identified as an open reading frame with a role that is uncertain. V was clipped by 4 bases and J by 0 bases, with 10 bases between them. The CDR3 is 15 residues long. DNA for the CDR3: TGCGCCAGCAGTCCACAGGTCCTAGCCAAAAACATTCAGTACTTC. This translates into CASSPQVLAKNIQYF.

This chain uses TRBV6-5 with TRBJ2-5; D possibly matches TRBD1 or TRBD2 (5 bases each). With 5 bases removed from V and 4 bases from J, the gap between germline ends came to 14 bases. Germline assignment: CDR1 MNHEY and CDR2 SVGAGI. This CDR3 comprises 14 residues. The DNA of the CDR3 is TGTGCCAGCAGTCCGGGGACGAACCCAGAGACCCAGTACTTC. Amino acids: CASSPGTNPETQYF.

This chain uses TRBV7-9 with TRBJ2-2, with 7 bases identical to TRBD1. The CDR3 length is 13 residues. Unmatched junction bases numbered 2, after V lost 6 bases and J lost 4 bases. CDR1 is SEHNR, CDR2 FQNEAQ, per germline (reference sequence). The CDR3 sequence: CASSNRGTGELFF. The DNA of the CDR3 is TGTGCCAGCAGTAACAGGGGCACCGGGGAGCTGTTTTTT.

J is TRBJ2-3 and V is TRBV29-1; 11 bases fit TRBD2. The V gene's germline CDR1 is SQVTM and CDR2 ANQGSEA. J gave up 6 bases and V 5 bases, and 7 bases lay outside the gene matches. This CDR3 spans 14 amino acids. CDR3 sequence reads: CSVRPSGRPDTQYF. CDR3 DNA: TGCAGCGTTAGGCCTAGCGGGAGGCCCGATACGCAGTATTTT.

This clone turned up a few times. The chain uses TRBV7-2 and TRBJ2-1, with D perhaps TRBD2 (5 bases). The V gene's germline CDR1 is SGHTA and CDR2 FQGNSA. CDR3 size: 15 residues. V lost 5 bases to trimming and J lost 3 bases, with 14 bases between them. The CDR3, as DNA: TGTGCCAGCAGCCACGGACTCGACTTCTACAATGAGCAGTTCTTC. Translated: CASSHGLDFYNEQFF.

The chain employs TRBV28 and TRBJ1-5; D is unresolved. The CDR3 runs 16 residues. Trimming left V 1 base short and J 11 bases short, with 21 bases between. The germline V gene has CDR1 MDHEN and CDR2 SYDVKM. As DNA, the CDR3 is TGTGCCAGCAGTTTATCAATGGCGGCACGCTTGACGGCCCAGCATTTT. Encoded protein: CASSLSMAARLTAQHF.

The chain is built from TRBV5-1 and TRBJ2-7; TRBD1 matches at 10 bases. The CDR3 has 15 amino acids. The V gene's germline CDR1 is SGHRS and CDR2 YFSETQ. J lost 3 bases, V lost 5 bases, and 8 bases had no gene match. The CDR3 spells CASRERTGGYYEQYF. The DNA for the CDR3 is TGCGCCAGCAGGGAGCGGACAGGGGGGTACTACGAGCAGTACTTC.

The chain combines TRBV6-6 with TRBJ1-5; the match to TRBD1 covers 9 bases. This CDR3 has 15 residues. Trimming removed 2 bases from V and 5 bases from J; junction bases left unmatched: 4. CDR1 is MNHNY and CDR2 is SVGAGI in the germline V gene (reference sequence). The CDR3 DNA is TGTGCCAGCAGTTACAGGACAGGGGCGGATCAGCCCCAGCATTTT. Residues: CASSYRTGADQPQHF.

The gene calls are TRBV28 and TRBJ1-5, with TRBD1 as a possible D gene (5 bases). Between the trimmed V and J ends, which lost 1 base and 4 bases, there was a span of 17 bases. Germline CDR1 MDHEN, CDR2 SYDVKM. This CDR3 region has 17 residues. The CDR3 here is CASSLFAGPLGNQPQHF. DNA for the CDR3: TGTGCCAGCAGTTTATTTGCAGGGCCCCTCGGAAATCAGCCCCAGCATTTT.

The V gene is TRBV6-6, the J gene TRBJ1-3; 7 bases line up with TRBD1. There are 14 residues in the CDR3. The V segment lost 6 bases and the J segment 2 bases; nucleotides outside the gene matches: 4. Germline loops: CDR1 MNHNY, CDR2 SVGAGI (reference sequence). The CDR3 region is CASSLGQTGNTIYF. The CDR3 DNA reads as TGTGCCAGCAGCCTGGGACAGACTGGAAACACCATATATTTT.

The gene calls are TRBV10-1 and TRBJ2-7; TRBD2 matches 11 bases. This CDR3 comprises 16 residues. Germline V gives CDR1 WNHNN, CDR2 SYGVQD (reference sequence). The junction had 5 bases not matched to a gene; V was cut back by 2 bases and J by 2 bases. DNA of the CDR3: TGCGCCAGCAGTGAGGGACTAGCGGGCTCCGCCTACGAGCAGTACTTC. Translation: CASSEGLAGSAYEQYF.

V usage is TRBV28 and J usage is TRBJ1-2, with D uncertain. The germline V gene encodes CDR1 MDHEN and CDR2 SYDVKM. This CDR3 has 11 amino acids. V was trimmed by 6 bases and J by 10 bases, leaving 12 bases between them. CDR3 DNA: TGTGCCAGCAGCCAAAATCATAACTACACCTTC. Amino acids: CASSQNHNYTF.

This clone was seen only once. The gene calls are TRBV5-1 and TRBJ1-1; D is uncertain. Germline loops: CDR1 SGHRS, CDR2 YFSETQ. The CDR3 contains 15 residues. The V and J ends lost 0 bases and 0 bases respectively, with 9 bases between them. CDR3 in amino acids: CASSLAAGMNTEAFF. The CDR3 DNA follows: TGCGCCAGCAGCTTGGCCGCCGGAATGAACACTGAAGCTTTCTTT.